The T cell receptor beta chain described here comes from a study of OX40 agonist ivuxolimab in advanced cancers. As concerns this clone: Its target is unknown.

The V end was cut by 0 bases, the J end by 4 bases, with 13 bases between. The CDR3 has 15 residues. Germline V gene data show CDR1 as MGHRA and CDR2 as YSYEKL. Broader study findings: Expanded clones were, on average, more numerous among CD8+ T cells than CD4+.

Sequencing was performed with immunoSEQ multiplex PCR; in TCRdb, only in-frame clones are kept and a portion is missing. This repertoire shows some 19,000 clones, over 55% found once; its top ten account for approximately 22%. This TCR was sampled from an adult with an advanced solid tumor such as melanoma, head and neck, liver or kidney cancer. This chain joins TRBV4-1 and TRBJ2-7, with TRBD2 as a possible D gene (6 bases). Material: CD4+ or CD8+ T cells sorted from blood, obtained in a trial of the OX40 agonist ivuxolimab. The CDR3 sequence is CASSQDAGLIYEQYF. The CDR3 region has the DNA TGCGCCAGCAGCCAAGATGCCGGACTAATATACGAGCAGTACTTC.